A single sample is the source of the 30 T cell receptor beta chains below, sequenced in a study of T cell clones after liver transplantation. Profiling relied on immunoSEQ multiplex PCR, and the TCRdb table lists in-frame clones only, not all of them. The repertoire holds 15,000 or so clones, with 85% to 95% as singletons. The sequencing used CD8+ T cells from blood, collected before liver transplant. The source of these receptors is a human donor who received a liver transplant.

The chain combines TRBV30 with TRBJ2-2; 8 positions match TRBD2. Germline CDR1 reads GTSNPN; CDR2 reads SVGIG (reference sequence). V was clipped by 4 bases and J by 4 bases; unmatched bases: 2. This CDR3 is 13 amino acids long. The CDR3 bases are TGTGCCTGGACACTAGCGGTCACCGGGGAGCTGTTTTTT. Encoded protein: CAWTLAVTGELFF.

This clone has just a few counts. The V gene is TRBV6-5, the J gene TRBJ2-5; no definite D call. V was trimmed by 5 bases and J by 1 base, leaving 14 bases between them. The CDR3 has 15 amino acids. Germline CDR1 is MNHEY and CDR2 is SVGAGI. This CDR3 reads CASSTYSRLQETQYF. The CDR3, as DNA: TGTGCCAGCAGTACCTACAGCAGGCTCCAAGAGACCCAGTACTTC.

The V call is TRBV5-1, the J call TRBJ1-1; 12 nucleotides match TRBD1. Germline V gene data show CDR1 as SGHRS and CDR2 as YFSETQ. Germline trimming cut 3 bases from V and 5 bases from J; bases unmatched to any gene: 5. The CDR3 runs 15 residues. The CDR3: CASSSGQGAGTEAFF. The CDR3 DNA reads as TGCGCCAGCAGCTCGGGACAGGGGGCAGGAACTGAAGCTTTCTTT.

The chain joins TRBV5-1 to TRBJ2-3; 15 bases line up with TRBD2. Germline V gene sequence: CDR1 SGHRS, CDR2 YFSETQ. The CDR3 totals 18 residues. V lost 4 bases and J lost 0; bases outside the gene matches: 6. DNA of the CDR3: TGCGCCAGCAGCCCCGGGACTAGCGGGAGGACTAGCACAGATACGCAGTATTTT. As protein: CASSPGTSGRTSTDTQYF.

The chain recombines TRBV6-5 with TRBJ1-1; perhaps TRBD1 as D (5 bases). Germline values: CDR1 MNHEY, CDR2 SVGAGI. The CDR3 is 15 amino acids. V was shortened by 7 bases and J by 1 base, with 16 bases between the two germline ends. Written as DNA, the CDR3 is TGTGCCAGCATCCAGGGCAGAGGTAAGAACACTGAAGCTTTCTTT. Its protein is CASIQGRGKNTEAFF.

The chain employs TRBV27 and TRBJ2-3, with 10 bases matching TRBD2. The V and J ends lost 9 bases and 1 base, in that order; junction bases with no gene match: 10. Germline loops: CDR1 MNHEY, CDR2 SMNVEV (reference sequence). The CDR3 spans 16 residues. In nucleotides, the CDR3 is TGTGCCAGTCGTGGACTAGCGGCAGCGGGCACAGATACGCAGTATTTT. This gives the protein CASRGLAAAGTDTQYF.

The rearrangement links TRBV11-2 to TRBJ2-3; 10 bases line up with TRBD2. The CDR3 spans 19 residues. Trimming cost V 1 base and J 4 bases; bases outside gene matches: 14. Per germline, CDR1 SGHAT and CDR2 FQNNGV. In DNA form, the CDR3 reads TGTGCCAGCAGCTTAGGAGGATTGGGACTAGCGACATTGGCAGATACGCAGTATTTT. This gives the protein CASSLGGLGLATLADTQYF.

The chain joins TRBV6-1 to TRBJ2-7, with D perhaps matching TRBD2 (5 bases). V was pared by 4 bases and J by 7 bases, with 8 bases between. In germline, CDR1 is MNHNS, CDR2 SASEGT. The CDR3 sequence is 11 residues long. CDR3 sequence: CASSGGAEQYF. The CDR3 DNA reads as TGTGCCAGCAGTGGGGGAGCTGAGCAGTACTTC.

This sequence joins TRBV6-5 and TRBJ1-2; 8 bases agree with TRBD1. The germline CDR1 and CDR2 sequences are MNHEY and SVGAGI. This CDR3 has 14 amino acids. V was clipped by 6 bases and J by 3 bases; unmatched bases: 6. The DNA of the CDR3 is TGTGCCAGCAGCCTGGACAGGGCATACTATGGCTACACCTTC. This sequence encodes CASSLDRAYYGYTF.

CDR3 region: CASSFSVNTEAFF. CDR3 nucleotide sequence: TGCGCCAGCAGCTTCTCGGTGAACACTGAAGCTTTCTTT. J is TRBJ1-1 and V is TRBV5-1; D is unresolved. The length of the CDR3 is 13 residues. V lost 2 bases to trimming and J lost 0 bases, with 5 bases between them. Germline values: CDR1 SGHRS, CDR2 YFSETQ.

The chain couples TRBV11-3 to TRBJ1-2, with a weak D call TRBD1 (6 bases). V was shortened by 6 bases and J by 4 bases, with 18 bases between the two germline ends. The CDR3 covers 15 residues. The germline CDR1 and CDR2 sequences are SGHNT and YENEEA. The CDR3 coding sequence is TGTGCCAGCAGTTCCCCCAGGGGCGCAGGCTATGGCTACACCTTC. This sequence encodes CASSSPRGAGYGYTF.

The chain is built from TRBV2 and TRBJ2-7; a possible D gene is TRBD1 (6 bases). Germline loops: CDR1 SNHLY, CDR2 FYNNEI. The CDR3 has 12 amino acids. Between the trimmed V and J ends, which lost 4 bases and 2 bases, there was a span of 6 bases. The CDR3 here is CASSGDTYEQYF. The CDR3 coding sequence is TGTGCCAGCAGTGGGGACACCTACGAGCAGTACTTC.

In this sample, this clone turned up a few times. The genes are TRBV6-5 and TRBJ1-2; D perhaps matches TRBD1 (6 bases). V lost 4 bases and J 8 bases, leaving 17 bases between the germline ends. Germline loops: CDR1 MNHEY, CDR2 SVGAGI. CDR3 length: 14 residues. The CDR3 nucleotides are TGTGCCAGCAGTTTACAGGGCGGGAGCAACGGCTACACCTTC. This translates into CASSLQGGSNGYTF.

V usage is TRBV18 and J usage is TRBJ2-5, with TRBD1 matching 10 bases. Germline CDR1 reads KGHSH; CDR2 reads LQKENI. With V trimmed by 2 bases and J by 4 bases, 10 bases remained unmatched. The CDR3 loop spans 17 amino acids. The CDR3 spells CASSPTTGGIIGETQYF. CDR3 sequence (DNA): TGTGCCAGCTCACCAACGACAGGGGGCATTATCGGAGAGACCCAGTACTTC.

The chain combines TRBV19 with TRBJ2-1; D not certain. Trimming took 3 bases from V and 10 from J, leaving 10 bases between them. CDR3 length: 12 amino acids. Germline assignment: CDR1 LNHDA and CDR2 SQIVND (reference sequence). DNA for the CDR3: TGTGCCAGTAGTATGGGCCTGCAGGAGCAGTTCTTC. As protein: CASSMGLQEQFF.

The chain links TRBV6-5 to TRBJ2-1; TRBD1 is a possible D gene (6 bases). The V end was cut by 6 bases, the J end by 4 bases, with 16 bases between. The CDR3 has 15 amino acids. Germline CDR1 MNHEY, CDR2 SVGAGI. This CDR3 is CASSRTGFGYNEQFF. CDR3 coding DNA: TGTGCCAGCAGCCGTACAGGGTTCGGTTACAATGAGCAGTTCTTC.

V is TRBV5-6 and J is TRBJ2-1; 14 bases line up with TRBD2. The CDR3 has 18 amino acids. Germline assignment: CDR1 SGHDT and CDR2 YYEEEE. V shed 3 bases, J shed 0 bases, and the junction held 5 bases outside the gene matches. Here the CDR3 DNA reads TGTGCCAGCAGCTCGGGACTAGCGGGAGCTTCCTCCTACAATGAGCAGTTCTTC. Its translation: CASSSGLAGASSYNEQFF.

For this clone: Other nucleotide sequences in the sample specify the same CDR3. The chain carries TRBV28 and TRBJ1-2; 7 bases align to TRBD1. The CDR3 covers 16 residues. V trimming: 6 bases; J trimming: 2 bases; junction bases outside the gene matches: 12. From germline, CDR1 is MDHEN and CDR2 SYDVKM. CDR3 bases: TGTGCCAGCAGAATCCAGGGGGTGATACCAAACTATGGCTACACCTTC. This sequence encodes CASRIQGVIPNYGYTF.

The chain uses TRBV16 and TRBJ2-1; no reliable D call. From germline, CDR1 is KGHSY and CDR2 FQNENV. The V end was cut by 4 bases, the J end by 5 bases, with 15 bases between. The CDR3 is made up of 15 amino acids. CDR3 loop: CASSPQSRVDNEQFF. CDR3 DNA sequence: TGTGCCAGCAGCCCCCAGAGTAGGGTAGACAATGAGCAGTTCTTC.

The V call is TRBV7-9, the J call TRBJ2-2; the match to TRBD2 covers 9 bases. Per germline, CDR1 SEHNR and CDR2 FQNEAQ (reference sequence). The V and J ends lost 5 bases and 2 bases, in that order; junction bases with no gene match: 12. The CDR3 is 18 residues long. In DNA, the CDR3 is TGTGCCAGCAGCCCCCCGTGGGTAGCGGGAGCTAACACCGGGGAGCTGTTTTTT. Encoded protein: CASSPPWVAGANTGELFF.

The chain carries TRBV4-1 and TRBJ2-1; 7 bases match TRBD2. The germline CDR1 and CDR2 sequences are MGHRA and YSYEKL. J was trimmed by 5 bases and V by 4 bases; bases with no gene match: 5. The CDR3 has 14 residues. CDR3 sequence: CASSPLAADNEQFF. The CDR3 DNA sequence: TGCGCCAGCAGCCCCCTAGCGGCCGACAATGAGCAGTTCTTC.

In its sample, this clone was seen once. This chain connects TRBV4-1 to TRBJ2-1; no clear D gene. This CDR3 contains 15 residues. Between the trimmed V and J ends, which lost 4 bases and 7 bases, there was a span of 17 bases. The germline V gene has CDR1 MGHRA and CDR2 YSYEKL. The CDR3, as DNA: TGCGCCAGCAGCCCAGGACCTATAACAAGGAATGAGCAGTTCTTC. This encodes CASSPGPITRNEQFF.

The chain joins TRBV15 to TRBJ2-7; no clear D. The V and J ends lost 0 bases and 4 bases respectively, with 13 bases between them. The CDR3 consists of 15 residues. From germline, CDR1 is LNHNV and CDR2 YYDKDF (reference sequence). This CDR3 reads CATSRDGPSMYEQYF. CDR3 sequence (DNA): TGTGCCACCAGCAGAGATGGACCGAGTATGTACGAGCAGTACTTC. Full variable domain (outside the CDR3, taken from reference TRBV15 and TRBJ2-7): DAMVIQNPRYQVTQFGKPVTLSCSQTLNHNVMYWYQQKSSQAPKLLFHYYDKDFNNEADTPDNFQSRRPNTSFCFLDIRSPGLGDTAMYLCATSRDGPSMYEQYFGPGTRLTVT.

V and J are TRBV4-1 and TRBJ2-7; TRBD2 aligns across 9 bases. This CDR3 region has 15 residues. CDR1 is MGHRA and CDR2 is YSYEKL in the germline V gene. J lost 3 bases, V lost 0 bases, and 3 bases had no gene match. This chain's CDR3 is CASSQDPAGGYEQYF. In DNA, the CDR3 is TGCGCCAGCAGCCAAGATCCAGCGGGGGGCTACGAGCAGTACTTC.

This chain connects TRBV18 to TRBJ1-1; 10 bases map to TRBD1. This CDR3 spans 15 amino acids. Per germline, CDR1 KGHSH and CDR2 LQKENI. V shed 8 bases, J shed 5 bases, and the junction held 11 bases outside the gene matches. The chain's CDR3 is CASLNKGTGVTEAFF. The CDR3 bases are TGTGCCAGCCTTAATAAAGGGACAGGGGTGACTGAAGCTTTCTTT.

CDR3 region: CASPGQGATDTQYF. DNA of the CDR3: TGTGCCTCCCCCGGGCAGGGGGCCACAGATACGCAGTATTTT. The J gene is TRBJ2-3, the V gene TRBV2; 8 bases match TRBD1. Per the germline V gene, CDR1 is SNHLY and CDR2 is FYNNEI. This CDR3 has 14 amino acids. V shed 11 bases and J 2 bases; nucleotides not matched to a gene: 9.

This clone was seen only a few times. V usage is TRBV6-5 and J usage is TRBJ2-2, with D hard to call. Looked up from germline, CDR1 is MNHEY and CDR2 is SVGAGI. Deletions cut 3 bases from V and 4 bases from J, with 6 bases between. CDR3 length equals 13 residues. CDR3 bases: TGTGCCAGCAGTTATCAATCCACCGGGGAGCTGTTTTTT. This sequence encodes CASSYQSTGELFF.

This clone is a singleton in its sample. The chain uses TRBV28 and TRBJ2-7; no reliable D call. CDR3 length: 15 amino acids. Germline V gene sequence: CDR1 MDHEN, CDR2 SYDVKM. The V and J ends lost 6 bases and 5 bases respectively, with 20 bases between them. CDR3 nucleotide sequence: TGTGCCAGCAGCCGAAGCCTAGTATCAGAGAACGAGCAGTACTTC. Translated: CASSRSLVSENEQYF.

The chain recombines TRBV9 with TRBJ2-1; D is possibly TRBD2 (5 bases). V gave up 4 bases and J gave up 8 bases, with 19 bases separating them. The CDR3 sequence is 15 residues long. The V gene's germline CDR1 is SGDLS and CDR2 YYNGEE. CDR3 sequence reads: CASSPSSSSGYEQFF. The DNA for the CDR3 is TGTGCCAGCAGCCCCTCTAGCTCCTCTGGCTATGAGCAGTTCTTC.

As concerns this clone: The CDR3 does not end in the conserved phenylalanine or tryptophan, so this is likely a read error. The DNA is left out, because the CDR3 cannot be placed on it with certainty; the CDR3 is given as TCRdb lists it. The chain joins TRBV5-1 to TRBJ1-2. Germline V gives CDR1 SGHRS, CDR2 YFSETQ. The CDR3 is made up of 14 amino acids, end residues included. The CDR3 protein is CASSFTARRVEGLL.